What follows is one TCR beta chain and its context. The sample is drawn from a study of CD8+CD57+ T cells in acquired aplastic anemia. Genomic DNA, serving as template, underwent TCR beta VDJ and CDR3 profiling. TCRdb re-called the reads with MiXCR, one entry per CDR3 protein. Of some 180,000 distinct CDR3 sequences in the sample, around 63% were seen once. The trim removed 0 bases at V and 7 bases at J, leaving 3 bases unmatched. This CDR3 has 14 residues. CDR1 is LNHDA and CDR2 is SQIVND in the germline V gene (reference sequence). The patients chosen for sequencing had shown expansion of CD8+CD57+ cells (detected by flow cytometry). Patients had undergone no therapy by the time their blood was sampled.

The TCR was taken from a human donor with aplastic anemia. The chain couples TRBV19 to TRBJ2-4, with TRBD2 matching 7 bases. Sequenced: sorted CD4+, CD8+, or CD8+CD57+ T cells (not recorded which) from PBMCs. The CDR3 nucleotides are TGTGCCAGTAGTATAGACTTCGGGGGGAACATTCAGTACTTC. Encoded protein: CASSIDFGGNIQYF.